A single sample is the source of the 17 T cell receptor beta chains below, sequenced in a study of OX40 agonist ivuxolimab in advanced cancers. The method was immunoSEQ multiplex PCR; TCRdb's version includes in-frame clones alone and lacks a portion of them. Seen here are fewer than 65,000 clones, roughly 89% observed once, and the top ten hold around 26%. The specimen comprised CD4+ or CD8+ T cells sorted from blood, sampled in a trial of the OX40 agonist ivuxolimab. The receptors were sampled from an adult with an advanced solid tumor such as melanoma, head and neck, liver or kidney cancer.

This sequence joins TRBV29-1 and TRBJ1-2; D remains unclear. Trimming shortened V by 2 bases and J by 5 bases, and 15 bases separated the two germline ends. Germline CDR1 and CDR2: SQVTM and ANQGSEA. This CDR3 is built from 14 residues. The CDR3 sequence is CSVEPHYNWYGYTF. Here the CDR3 DNA reads TGCAGCGTTGAACCCCATTATAACTGGTATGGCTACACCTTC.

The chain carries TRBV7-2 and TRBJ1-3, with a weak D call TRBD1 (5 bases). The V end lost 5 bases, the J end lost 1 base, and 9 bases lay between the germline ends. Germline lookup yields CDR1 SGHTA and CDR2 FQGNSA. The CDR3 is made up of 14 amino acids. The CDR3 nucleotides are TGTGCCAGCAGCATTGAGGGGTCTGGAAACACCATATATTTT. Translating gives CASSIEGSGNTIYF. Variable domain in full (rest from reference TRBV7-2 and TRBJ1-3): GAGVSQSPSNKVTEKGKDVELRCDPISGHTALYWYRQSLGQGLEFLIYFQGNSAPDKSGLPSDRFSAERTGGSVSTLTIQRTQQEDSAVYLCASSIEGSGNTIYFGEGSWLTVV.

The V call is TRBV14, the J call TRBJ1-2, with 10 bases identical to TRBD1. Germline trimming cut 6 bases from V and 8 bases from J; bases unmatched to any gene: 6. There are 13 residues in the CDR3. Germline CDR1 reads SGHDN; CDR2 reads FVKESK. The CDR3: CASRPRQGAGYTF. The CDR3 nucleotides read TGTGCCAGCAGACCGCGACAGGGGGCCGGCTACACCTTC. The full variable domain, with the rest looked up from reference TRBV14 and TRBJ1-2, is EAGVTQFPSHSVIEKGQTVTLRCDPISGHDNLYWYRRVMGKEIKFLLHFVKESKQDESGMPNNRFLAERTGGTYSTLKVQPAELEDSGVYFCASRPRQGAGYTFGSGTRLTVV.

This clone has more than one count but fewer than ten. The chain combines TRBV5-8 with TRBJ2-2; 7 bases are a match to TRBD2. The CDR3 has 18 amino acids. Unmatched junction bases numbered 11, after V lost 2 bases and J lost 1 base. Germline values: CDR1 SGHTS, CDR2 YDEGEE. CDR3 amino acids: CASSFRFGGRVNTGELFF. The CDR3 DNA reads as TGTGCCAGCAGCTTCAGGTTCGGCGGGAGAGTGAACACCGGGGAGCTGTTTTTT.

The chain uses TRBV11-1 and TRBJ2-1; D gene unclear. The V and J ends lost 8 bases and 6 bases respectively, with 2 bases between them. Germline V gene data show CDR1 as SGHAT and CDR2 as FQDESV (reference sequence). The CDR3 spans 9 residues. The CDR3 coding sequence is TGTGCCAGCCCCAATGAGCAGTTCTTC. Translated: CASPNEQFF.

V usage is TRBV28 and J usage is TRBJ2-7, with TRBD2 as a possible D gene (6 bases). The CDR3 runs to 17 residues. In germline, CDR1 is MDHEN, CDR2 SYDVKM. V was trimmed by 5 bases and J by 3 bases, leaving 23 bases between them. The CDR3 nucleotides are TGTGCCAGCAGTCCTATCCCCCCGGTGCAGGGAGGCTACGAGCAGTACTTC. It yields the protein CASSPIPPVQGGYEQYF. Combining the CDR3 with reference TRBV28 and TRBJ2-7 gives the whole variable domain DVKVTQSSRYLVKRTGEKVFLECVQDMDHENMFWYRQDPGLGLRLIYFSYDVKMKEKGDIPEGYSVSREKKERFSLILESASTNQTSMYLCASSPIPPVQGGYEQYFGPGTRLTVT.

The chain carries TRBV6-6 and TRBJ1-2, with 10 nucleotides matching TRBD1. CDR3 length: 15 amino acids. Germline V lookup: CDR1 MNHNY, CDR2 SVGAGI (reference sequence). V dropped 6 bases and J dropped 5; count of bases not matched to a gene: 9. The CDR3 nucleotides are TGTGCCAGCAGCCGCGACAGGACAGGGGGTTATGGCTACACCTTC. It is translated as CASSRDRTGGYGYTF.

The rearrangement uses TRBV11-2 and TRBJ2-7; maybe TRBD1 (6 bases). This CDR3 has 13 residues. CDR1 is SGHAT, CDR2 FQNNGV, per germline. The germline V and J ends were trimmed by 5 bases and 3 bases, with 11 bases remaining between them. The CDR3 DNA sequence: TGTGCCAGCAGCCACGGACAGTTCTACGAGCAGTACTTC. Translation: CASSHGQFYEQYF.

This clone was observed a few times. CDR3 nucleotide sequence: TGTGCCAGCAGCTATCAGGGGGACGACTATGGCTACACCTTC. Its translation: CASSYQGDDYGYTF. The V call is TRBV5-6, the J call TRBJ1-2; 7 bases align to TRBD1. Germline-derived CDR1 and CDR2 are SGHDT and YYEEEE. The CDR3 is made up of 14 amino acids. Germline trimming cut 3 bases from V and 3 bases from J; bases unmatched to any gene: 5.

The chain employs TRBV6-5 and TRBJ1-5, with D maybe TRBD1 (6 bases). The CDR3 loop spans 14 amino acids. Germline V gene sequence: CDR1 MNHEY, CDR2 SVGAGI. V was shortened by 5 bases and J by 11 bases, with 19 bases between the two germline ends. CDR3 region: CASSVRGAIEAQHF. CDR3 nucleotide sequence: TGTGCCAGCAGTGTTCGGGGGGCCATAGAAGCCCAGCATTTT.

The chain carries TRBV5-6 and TRBJ2-7; D is perhaps TRBD1 (6 bases). The ends were cut back, 4 bases at V and 2 bases at J, with 10 bases in the middle. The CDR3 covers 13 residues. Germline CDR1 SGHDT, CDR2 YYEEEE. DNA for the CDR3: TGTGCCAGCAGCCAAGGGACAACCTACGAGCAGTACTTC. Its protein product is CASSQGTTYEQYF.

V usage is TRBV10-1 and J usage is TRBJ2-1; weak D call: TRBD2 (6 bases). CDR3 length equals 15 residues. The germline V and J ends were trimmed by 4 bases and 5 bases, with 15 bases remaining between them. Germline-derived CDR1 and CDR2 are WNHNN and SYGVQD (reference sequence). CDR3: CASSAPEGLNNEQFF. CDR3 coding DNA: TGCGCCAGCAGTGCTCCGGAGGGCCTCAACAATGAGCAGTTCTTC.

The chain is built from TRBV2 and TRBJ2-7; weak D call: TRBD2 (6 bases). Germline assignment: CDR1 SNHLY and CDR2 FYNNEI. The CDR3 is 15 residues long. The V and J ends lost 0 bases and 3 bases respectively, with 12 bases between them. The CDR3 DNA reads TGTGCCAGCAGTGAAGCGGGGGTAGCGGACTACGAGCAGTACTTC. It yields the protein CASSEAGVADYEQYF.

CDR3 region: CASSPGQGSGANVLTF. The CDR3 DNA sequence: TGCGCCAGCAGCCCGGGACAGGGTTCCGGGGCCAACGTCCTGACTTTC. V is TRBV4-3 and J is TRBJ2-6; 9 bases agree with TRBD1. The CDR3 is 16 residues long. The trim removed 4 bases at V and 4 bases at J, leaving 5 bases unmatched. From germline, CDR1 is LGHNA and CDR2 YSLEER.

This clone is a singleton in its sample. The chain uses TRBV5-1 and TRBJ2-5, with 8 bases matching TRBD1. The ends lost 0 bases at V and 5 bases at J; junction bases unmatched: 6. Germline loops: CDR1 SGHRS, CDR2 YFSETQ. The CDR3 totals 15 residues. The CDR3 region has the DNA TGCGCCAGCAGCTTGGACGGGACAGGAATGGAGACCCAGTACTTC. It is translated as CASSLDGTGMETQYF.

The rearrangement links TRBV28 to TRBJ1-1, with a possible D match to TRBD1 (5 bases). This CDR3 contains 14 residues. Germline V CDR1 and CDR2: MDHEN, SYDVKM. The V gene lost 3 bases and the J gene lost 4 bases, with 12 bases spanning the gap. Here the CDR3 DNA reads TGTGCCAGCAGTTTGGGGGATGTCGCCACTGAAGCTTTCTTT. Its protein is CASSLGDVATEAFF.

This chain connects TRBV11-2 to TRBJ1-2; no clear D gene. Deletions cut 3 bases from V and 6 bases from J, with 11 bases between. Per the germline V gene, CDR1 is SGHAT and CDR2 is FQNNGV. The CDR3 sequence is 13 residues long. The CDR3 sequence is CASSFLAGHGYTF. CDR3 DNA sequence: TGTGCCAGCAGCTTCTTAGCAGGCCATGGCTACACCTTC.